This T cell receptor beta chain emerged from a study of identical twins. TCRdb re-called the 5' RACE reads through MiXCR, storing one row per CDR3 protein. The sample consists of roughly 240,000 distinct CDR3 sequences, 7.5% of them appearing once. Whole-study findings and limits: Excess sharing by twins proved weaker in beta out-of-frame sequences.

Note on this clonotype: Its antigen remains unidentified.

In addition, the sample was reused for a study of yellow fever vaccine responses in identical twins.

The source of this sequence is a woman aged 18 to 35 in good health. The source material was CD8+ T cells sorted from blood.

The CDR3, as DNA: TGCAGTGCTAGCGGGGGGGACATACAAGAGACCCAGTACTTC. It codes for CSASGGDIQETQYF. The rearrangement joins TRBV20-1 to TRBJ2-5; the match to TRBD2 covers 8 bases. Germline V CDR1 and CDR2: DFQATT, SNEGSKA (reference sequence). The CDR3 consists of 14 residues. Germline trimming cut 3 bases from V and 2 bases from J; bases unmatched to any gene: 5.